This entry is about one T cell receptor beta chain. The CDR3 covers 17 residues. Germline loops: CDR1 MGHRA, CDR2 YSYEKL. V lost 1 base and J 3 bases, leaving 18 bases between the germline ends. The sample is drawn from a study of shared clonotypes between healthy human individuals. Libraries were prepared by immunoSEQ multiplex PCR; TCRdb keeps only in-frame clonotypes and omits some of them. The sample yields about 2.2 million clones, around 95% seen once. In the naive CD8 group, cells lacked CD45RO and were positively selected for CCR7, so terminally differentiated effector memory CD45RA+ cells were left out.

This receptor was obtained from a man aged 18 to 35 in good health. Some clones in this sample may be carry-over from other donors' samples. V and J are TRBV4-1 and TRBJ1-1; a weak D match, TRBD1 (5 bases). Sequencing input: naive CD8+ T cells from PBMCs. The CDR3 loop is CASSQGVGAGRDTEAFF. DNA of the CDR3: TGCGCCAGCAGCCAAGGGGTTGGGGCAGGGCGGGACACTGAAGCTTTCTTT.